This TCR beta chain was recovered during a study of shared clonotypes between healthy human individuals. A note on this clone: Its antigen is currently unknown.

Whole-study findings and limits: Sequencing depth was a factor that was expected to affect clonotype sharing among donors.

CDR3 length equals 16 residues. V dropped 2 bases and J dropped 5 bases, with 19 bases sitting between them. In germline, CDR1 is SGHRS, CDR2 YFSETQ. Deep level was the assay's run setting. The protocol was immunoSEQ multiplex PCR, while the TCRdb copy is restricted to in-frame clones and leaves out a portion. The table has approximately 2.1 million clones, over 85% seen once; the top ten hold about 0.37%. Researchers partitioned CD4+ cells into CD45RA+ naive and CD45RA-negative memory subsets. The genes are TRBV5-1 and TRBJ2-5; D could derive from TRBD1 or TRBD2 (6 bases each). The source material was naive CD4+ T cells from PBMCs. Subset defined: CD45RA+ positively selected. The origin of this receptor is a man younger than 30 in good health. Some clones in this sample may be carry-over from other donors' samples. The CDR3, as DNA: TGCGCCAGCAGCTTAGGGGGTAGCGGAGTGTTTGAGACCCAGTACTTC. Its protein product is CASSLGGSGVFETQYF.